This entry lists 3 T cell receptor beta chains sequenced from one sample in a study of blood T cell repertoires in COVID-19. TCRdb's table, derived via immunoSEQ multiplex PCR, lists solely in-frame clones and lacks some. The repertoire holds about 220,000 clones, with almost 85% as singletons. Sequencing input: peripheral blood. The receptors come from a woman in her seventies with COVID-19, enrolled during active disease.

The V and J genes are TRBV19 and TRBJ2-1, with a tentative D call TRBD1 (6 bases). This CDR3 is 14 amino acids long. The V gene lost 5 bases and the J gene lost 7 bases, with 15 bases spanning the gap. CDR1 LNHDA and CDR2 SQIVND come from the germline V gene (reference sequence). CDR3 sequence reads: CASSVATGMNEQFF. The CDR3 DNA follows: TGTGCCAGTAGTGTCGCTACAGGGATGAATGAGCAGTTCTTC.

V usage is TRBV4-2 and J usage is TRBJ2-2, with D perhaps TRBD1 (6 bases). The CDR3 covers 15 residues. Between the trimmed V and J ends, which lost 1 base and 6 bases, there was a span of 12 bases. Germline lookup yields CDR1 LGHNA and CDR2 YNFKEQ. CDR3 sequence: CASSQANGGPGELFF. The CDR3 nucleotides read TGTGCCAGCAGCCAAGCTAATGGGGGCCCCGGGGAGCTGTTTTTT.

V gene TRBV11-3 combines with J gene TRBJ2-7; 12 nucleotides match TRBD1. Germline values: CDR1 SGHNT, CDR2 YENEEA. Trimming cost V 3 bases and J 6 bases; bases outside gene matches: 3. This CDR3 has 14 amino acids. This CDR3 is CASSFRDRGLEQYF. The DNA for the CDR3 is TGTGCCAGCAGCTTCCGGGACAGGGGGCTCGAGCAGTACTTC.